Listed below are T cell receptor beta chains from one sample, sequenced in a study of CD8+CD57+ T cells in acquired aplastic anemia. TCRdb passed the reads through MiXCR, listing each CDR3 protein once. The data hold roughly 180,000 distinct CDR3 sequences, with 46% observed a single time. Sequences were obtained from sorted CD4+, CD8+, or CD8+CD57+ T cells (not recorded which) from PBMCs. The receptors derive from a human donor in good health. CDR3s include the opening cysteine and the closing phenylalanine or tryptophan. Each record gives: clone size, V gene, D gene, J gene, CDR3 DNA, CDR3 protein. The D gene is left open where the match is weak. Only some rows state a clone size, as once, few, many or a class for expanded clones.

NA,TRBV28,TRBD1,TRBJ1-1,TGTGCCAGCAGACCCAGGACAGGTTTCCTTGAAGCTTTCTTT,CASRPRTGFLEAFF
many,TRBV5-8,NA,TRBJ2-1,TGTGCCAGCAGCATCGAAAACTACAATGAGCAGTTCTTC,CASSIENYNEQFF
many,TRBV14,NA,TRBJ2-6,TGTGCCAGCAGCCCGGAGTCCTGGACTGGGGCCAACGTCCTGACTTTC,CASSPESWTGANVLTF
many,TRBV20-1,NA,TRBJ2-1,TGCAGTGCTAGAGATACTTCAGCGGCTGCCTACAATGAGCAGTTCTTC,CSARDTSAAAYNEQFF
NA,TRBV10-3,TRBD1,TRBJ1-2,TGTGCCAGCAGCCGGGACGCCGGACAGGCGAACTATGGCTACGCCTTC,CASSRDAGQANYGYAF
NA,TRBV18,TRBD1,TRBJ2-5,TGTGCCGGACAGGCCTACCAAGAGACCCAGTACTTC,CAGQAYQETQYF
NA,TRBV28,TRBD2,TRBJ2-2,TGTGCCAGCAGTTTGGGCGGGAGCGCCGGGGAGCTGTTTTTT,CASSLGGSAGELFF
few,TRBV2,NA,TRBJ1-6,TGTGCCAGCAGTGAAATGGGGTTCCAAGGTTCACCCCTCCACTTT,CASSEMGFQGSPLHF
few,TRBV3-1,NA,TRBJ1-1,TGTGCCAGCAGCCAAGATCTTACAGGGAATCGGAACACTGAAGCTTTCTTT,CASSQDLTGNRNTEAFF
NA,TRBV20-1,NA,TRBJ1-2,TGCAGTGCTAGAAACAGAAACTATGGCTACACCTTC,CSARNRNYGYTF
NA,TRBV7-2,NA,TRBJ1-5,TGTGCCAGCAGCTTAGACACGTATCAGCCCCAGCATTTT,CASSLDTYQPQHF
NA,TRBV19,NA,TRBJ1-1,TGTGCCAGTAGTATAGATCGGAGCGGTTACACTGAAGCTTTCTTT,CASSIDRSGYTEAFF
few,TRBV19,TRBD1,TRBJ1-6,TGTGCCAGTAGTCCACGACAGGGGGCGAGTTCTTTTACGAATTCACCCCTCCACTTT,CASSPRQGASSFTNSPLHF
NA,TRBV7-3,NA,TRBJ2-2,TGTGCCACCCGATTGGGCACCGGGGAGCTGTTTTTT,CATRLGTGELFF
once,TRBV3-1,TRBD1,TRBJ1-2,TGTGCCAGCAGCCAAGTAATACAGGGGTGTGGCTACACCTTC,CASSQVIQGCGYTF
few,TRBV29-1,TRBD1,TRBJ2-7,TGCAGCCCTTGGACAGGGTTCTACGAGCAGTACTTC,CSPWTGFYEQYF
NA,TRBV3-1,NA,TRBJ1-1,TGTGCCAGCAGCCGGCGGGACGCGGGGAACACTGAAGCTTTCTTT,CASSRRDAGNTEAFF
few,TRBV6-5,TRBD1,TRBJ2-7,TGTGCCAGCAGCCGTGGCAGGGGGCGAGACGAGCAGTACTTC,CASSRGRGRDEQYF
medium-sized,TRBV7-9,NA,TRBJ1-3,TGTGCCAGCAGTCGCGACACAGGCGGAGGAAACACCATATATTTT,CASSRDTGGGNTIYF
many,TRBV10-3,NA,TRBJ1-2,TGTGCCATCAGTGAAGACGTGCCCTATGGCTACACCTTC,CAISEDVPYGYTF
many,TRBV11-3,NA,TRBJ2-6,TGTGCCAGCAGCAATACACGGGCCAACGTCCTGACTTTC,CASSNTRANVLTF
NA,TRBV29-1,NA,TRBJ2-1,TGCAGCGTTGGTGCCCCAACAGGGGAGGGCAATGAGCAGTTCTTC,CSVGAPTGEGNEQFF
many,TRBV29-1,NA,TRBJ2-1,TGCAGCGTTGAAGCTGGGGGAATGACCTACAATGAGCAGTTCTTC,CSVEAGGMTYNEQFF
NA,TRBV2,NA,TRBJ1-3,TGTGCCAGCAGTGCAGGGAACACCATATATTTT,CASSAGNTIYF
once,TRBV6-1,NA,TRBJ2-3,TGTGCCAGCAGACAAGGAATCTATCAGCCCCAGTATTTT,CASRQGIYQPQYF
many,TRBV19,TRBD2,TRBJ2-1,TGTGCCAGTACTCCCATAGCGGGAGGGACAACCTTTGACAATGAGCAGTTCTTC,CASTPIAGGTTFDNEQFF
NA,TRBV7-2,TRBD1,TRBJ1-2,TGTGCCAGCAGCCGGACAGGGAATAACTATGGCTACACCTTC,CASSRTGNNYGYTF
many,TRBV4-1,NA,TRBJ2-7,TGCGCCAGCAGCCAACCCTCGACAGGTGACGAGCAGTACTTC,CASSQPSTGDEQYF
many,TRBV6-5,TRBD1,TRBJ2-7,TGTGCCAGCAGTTACGACCGGACAGGGAGGGAGCAGTACTTC,CASSYDRTGREQYF
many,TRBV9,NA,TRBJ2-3,TGTGCCAGCAGCAACTCCTGGGGGGATACGCAGTATTTT,CASSNSWGDTQYF
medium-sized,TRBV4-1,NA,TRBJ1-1,TGCGCCAGCAGCCAAGAACAGACAGATGCGAACACTGAAGCTTTCTTT,CASSQEQTDANTEAFF
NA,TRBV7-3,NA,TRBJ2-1,TGTGCCAGCACCCAATATCCCTACAATGAGCAGTTCTTC,CASTQYPYNEQFF
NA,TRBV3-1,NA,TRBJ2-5,TGTGCCAGCAGCCAAGTTTACGGGGAGACCCAGTACTTC,CASSQVYGETQYF
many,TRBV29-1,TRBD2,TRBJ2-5,TGCAGCGTTGAGGAGGCGGGAGGCTTTACCCAGTACTTC,CSVEEAGGFTQYF
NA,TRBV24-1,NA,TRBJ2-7,TGTGCCACCAGTGAGTCCCGGGACTCCTACGAGCAGTACTTC,CATSESRDSYEQYF
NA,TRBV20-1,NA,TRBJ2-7,TGCAGTGCTCGCCAGGGCTACGAGCAGTACTTC,CSARQGYEQYF
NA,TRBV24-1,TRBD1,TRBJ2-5,TGTGCCACCAGTGGCAGGTACAGGGGGACCCAGTACTTC,CATSGRYRGTQYF
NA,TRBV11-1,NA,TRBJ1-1,TGTGCCAGCAGCACAACACGTCGGGCCCTGAATACTGAAGCTTTCTTT,CASSTTRRALNTEAFF
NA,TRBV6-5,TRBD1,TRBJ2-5,TGTGCCATCAGGGGGCGCGATGAGACCCAGTACTTC,CAIRGRDETQYF